Sequencing of this T cell receptor beta chain was carried out in a study of shared clonotypes between healthy human individuals. General study points: It was observed that approximately 5% of naive CD4 clonotypes were shared across a few donors.

CD8 cells classed as naive were CD45RO-negative and positively selected for CCR7, excluding terminally differentiated effector memory CD45RA+ cells. Every donor was a Caucasian adult from Nashville, Tennessee. At deep level, the assay was performed. TCRdb's copy holds only in-frame clones and misses some; the assay was immunoSEQ multiplex PCR. The data show hundreds of thousands of clones, approximately 95% seen once. This clone came up once. Its matching antigen is unknown. Germline-derived CDR1 and CDR2 are SGHAT and FQNNGV. V lost 1 base, J lost 5 bases, and 15 bases lay in between. The CDR3 runs to 16 residues.

The origin of this receptor is a woman in her 30s in good health. The rearrangement joins TRBV11-2 to TRBJ2-1; TRBD2 might be the D (5 bases). Sequencing used naive CD8+ T cells sorted from blood. The CDR3 here is CASSLVGSWGNNEQFF. CDR3 in DNA: TGTGCCAGCAGCTTAGTTGGGAGTTGGGGTAACAATGAGCAGTTCTTC. The full variable domain, rest sourced from reference TRBV11-2 and TRBJ2-1, is EAGVAQSPRYKIIEKRQSVAFWCNPISGHATLYWYQQILGQGPKLLIQFQNNGVVDDSQLPKDRFSAERLKGVDSTLKIQPAKLEDSAVYLCASSLVGSWGNNEQFFGPGTRLTVL.